This T cell receptor (beta chain) was captured in a study of regulatory T cells in long-lasting Graves disease. This clonotype was picked up many times. Time point: newly diagnosed GD, antithyroid drugs for less than 3 months. Extracted PBMC RNA gave rise to the TCR library. The germline V and J ends were trimmed by 5 bases and 0 bases, with 14 bases remaining between them. Germline V gives CDR1 SEHNR, CDR2 FQNEAQ (reference sequence). The CDR3 is 15 amino acids. CDR3-region Arm-PCR and iRepertoire HTBI primers produced the TCR beta libraries. TCRdb analysed the multiplex PCR reads with MiXCR anew, one entry per CDR3 protein. Of fewer than 450,000 distinct CDR3 sequences in the sample, 15% are singletons; the top ten hold over 7.5%. The same sample was also used in a study of T cells in Graves' hyperthyroidism and ophthalmopathy. Per that paper: Criteria for exclusion of patients were uncontrolled infection, other autoimmune disease, pregnancy or lactation.

The gene calls are TRBV7-9 and TRBJ2-7, with D tentatively TRBD1 or TRBD2 (5 bases each). The source of this sequence is a woman aged 40 to 55 with Graves disease. The starting material was peripheral blood mononuclear cells (PBMCs), obtained at new diagnosis, from a patient treated with antithyroid drugs. The CDR3, as DNA: TGTGCCAGCAGCCCCTGGGACCGTTTCTCCTACGAGCAGTACTTC. Its translation is CASSPWDRFSYEQYF.